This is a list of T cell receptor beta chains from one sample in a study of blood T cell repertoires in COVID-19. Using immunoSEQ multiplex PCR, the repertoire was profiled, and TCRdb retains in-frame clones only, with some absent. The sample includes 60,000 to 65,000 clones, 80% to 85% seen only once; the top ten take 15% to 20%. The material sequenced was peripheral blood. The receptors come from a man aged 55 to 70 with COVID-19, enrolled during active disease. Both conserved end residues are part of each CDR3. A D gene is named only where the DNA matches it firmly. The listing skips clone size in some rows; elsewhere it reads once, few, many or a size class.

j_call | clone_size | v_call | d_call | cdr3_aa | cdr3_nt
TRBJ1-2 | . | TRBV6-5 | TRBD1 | CASSYTDRVSYTF | TGTGCCAGCAGTTACACTGACAGGGTTAGCTACACCTTC
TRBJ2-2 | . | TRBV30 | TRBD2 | CAFKRGVNTGELFF | TGTGCTTTCAAACGGGGGGTGAACACCGGGGAGCTGTTTTTT
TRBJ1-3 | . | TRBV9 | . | CASSVDEFSGNTIYF | TGTGCCAGCAGCGTAGACGAGTTCTCTGGAAACACCATATATTTT
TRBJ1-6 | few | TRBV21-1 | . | CASEHRINSPLHF | TGTGCCAGCGAACACAGGATTAACTCACCCCTCCACTTT
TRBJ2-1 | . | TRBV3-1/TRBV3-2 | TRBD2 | CASSWGLAGVVVHNEQFF | TGTGCCAGCAGCTGGGGACTAGCGGGAGTTGTTGTACACAATGAGCAGTTCTTC
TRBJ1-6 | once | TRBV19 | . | CASSTRDITPSPLHF | TGTGCCAGTAGTACCAGGGACATCACGCCGTCACCCCTCCACTTT
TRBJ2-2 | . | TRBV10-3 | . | CATNRENTGELFF | TGTGCCACCAACCGGGAAAACACCGGGGAGCTGTTTTTT
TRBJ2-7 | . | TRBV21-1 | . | CASSKRNNDGNYYEQYF | TGTGCCAGCAGCAAAAGGAACAACGACGGGAACTACTACGAGCAGTACTTC
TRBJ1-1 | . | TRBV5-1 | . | CASSSGSMNTEAFF | TGCGCCAGCAGCTCCGGGAGCATGAACACTGAAGCTTTCTTT
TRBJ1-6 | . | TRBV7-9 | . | CASSQDSYNSPLHF | TGTGCCAGCAGCCAAGACAGCTATAATTCACCCCTCCACTTT
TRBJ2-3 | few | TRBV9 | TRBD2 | CASSVASGGEGDTQYF | TGTGCCAGCAGCGTAGCTTCAGGAGGGGAGGGAGATACGCAGTATTTT
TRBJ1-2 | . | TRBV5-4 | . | CASSGAFGNYGYTF | TGTGCCAGCAGCGGGGCCTTTGGGAACTATGGCTACACCTTC
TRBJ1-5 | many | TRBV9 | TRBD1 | CASSVTGDSNQPQHF | TGTGCCAGCAGCGTCACAGGGGATAGCAATCAGCCCCAGCATTTT
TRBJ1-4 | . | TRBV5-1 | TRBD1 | CASSRRQGDEKLFF | TGCGCCAGCAGCCGCCGACAGGGGGACGAAAAACTGTTTTTT
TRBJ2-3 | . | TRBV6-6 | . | CASSYPESDTQYF | TGTGCCAGCAGTTACCCCGAGTCGGATACGCAGTATTTT
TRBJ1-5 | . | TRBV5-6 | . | CASSFRTTGNQPQHF | TGTGCCAGCAGCTTCCGTACGACAGGTAATCAGCCCCAGCATTTT
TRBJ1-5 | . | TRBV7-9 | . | CASSVGGRTPQHF | TGTGCCAGCAGCGTCGGGGGTCGGACGCCCCAGCATTTT
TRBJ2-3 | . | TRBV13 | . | CASSLGSRLGGNGADTQYF | TGTGCCAGCAGCTTAGGTTCGAGGTTGGGGGGAAACGGGGCAGATACGCAGTATTTT
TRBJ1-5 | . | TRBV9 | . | CASSVGLGGSNQPQHF | TGTGCCAGCAGCGTAGGTTTAGGGGGTAGCAATCAGCCCCAGCATTTT
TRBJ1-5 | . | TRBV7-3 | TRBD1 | CASSFGGQGAKPQHF | TGTGCCAGCAGCTTTGGCGGACAGGGGGCTAAGCCCCAGCATTTT
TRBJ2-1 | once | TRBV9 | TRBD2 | CASSLSGTSGSNEQFF | TGTGCCAGCAGCTTATCCGGGACTAGCGGGAGCAATGAGCAGTTCTTC
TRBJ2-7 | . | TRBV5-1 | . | CASSLGGPEQYF | TGCGCCAGCAGCTTGGGAGGGCCCGAGCAGTACTTC
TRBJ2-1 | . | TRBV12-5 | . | CASGPSTGLSYNEQFF | TGTGCTAGTGGTCCCTCGACAGGTCTATCCTACAATGAGCAGTTCTTC
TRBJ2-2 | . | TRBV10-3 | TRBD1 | CAVGQDRAGELFF | TGTGCCGTCGGACAGGATCGCGCCGGGGAGCTGTTTTTT
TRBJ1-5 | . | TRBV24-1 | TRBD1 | CATSGGQSNQPQHF | TGTGCCACCAGTGGGGGACAGTCCAATCAGCCCCAGCATTTT
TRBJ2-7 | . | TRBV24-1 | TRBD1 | CATSPSGQGSYEQYF | TGTGCCACCAGTCCGTCGGGACAGGGCTCCTACGAGCAGTACTTC
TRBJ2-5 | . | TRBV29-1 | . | CSVESQGETQYF | TGCAGCGTTGAATCTCAGGGGGAGACCCAGTACTTC
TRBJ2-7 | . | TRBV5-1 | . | CASSSAYEQYF | TGCGCCAGCAGCTCCGCCTACGAGCAGTACTTC
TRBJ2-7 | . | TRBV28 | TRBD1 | CASSPSPGTGNSYEQYF | TGTGCCAGCAGTCCCTCCCCCGGGACAGGGAACTCCTACGAGCAGTACTTC
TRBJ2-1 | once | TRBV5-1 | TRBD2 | CASSLQGLAGGLGNEQFF | TGCGCCAGCAGCTTACAAGGACTAGCGGGGGGACTCGGCAATGAGCAGTTCTTC
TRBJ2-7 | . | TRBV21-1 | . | CASSKARGLAGAVGLNYEQYF | TGTGCCAGCAGCAAAGCTAGGGGACTAGCGGGAGCTGTTGGTTTAAACTACGAGCAGTACTTC
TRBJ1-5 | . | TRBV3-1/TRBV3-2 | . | CASSQDRINQPQHF | TGTGCCAGCAGCCAAGACAGGATTAATCAGCCCCAGCATTTT
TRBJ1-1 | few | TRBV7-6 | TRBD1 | CASSLARQGGDTEAFF | TGTGCCAGCAGCTTAGCCCGACAGGGGGGAGACACTGAAGCTTTCTTT
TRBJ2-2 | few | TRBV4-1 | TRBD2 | CASSLLRQGTSGGARTGELFF | TGCGCCAGCAGCCTACTAAGACAGGGAACTAGCGGGGGGGCGAGGACCGGGGAGCTGTTTTTT
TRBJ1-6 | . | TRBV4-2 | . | CASSQDSAPLHF | TGTGCCAGCAGCCAAGATTCAGCACCCCTCCACTTT
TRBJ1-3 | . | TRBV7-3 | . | CASSWGPGNTIYF | TGTGCCAGCAGCTGGGGGCCGGGAAACACCATATATTTT
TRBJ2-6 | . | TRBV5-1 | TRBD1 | CASSVGQFNSGANVLTF | TGCGCCAGCAGCGTGGGACAGTTCAACTCTGGGGCCAACGTCCTGACTTTC
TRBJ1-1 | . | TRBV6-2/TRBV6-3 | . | CASSPFRLTNTEAFF | TGTGCCAGCAGCCCGTTTCGACTTACGAACACTGAAGCTTTCTTT
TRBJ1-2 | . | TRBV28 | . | CASSSFLGEVGYTF | TGTGCCAGCAGTTCCTTCCTCGGGGAGGTCGGCTACACCTTC
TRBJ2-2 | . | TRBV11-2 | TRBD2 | CASSPLSGSTGELFF | TGTGCCAGCAGCCCCCTTAGCGGGAGTACCGGGGAGCTGTTTTTT
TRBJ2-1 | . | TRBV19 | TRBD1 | CASRPGQGYVSYNEQFF | TGTGCCAGCAGACCGGGACAGGGCTACGTCTCCTACAATGAGCAGTTCTTC